Presented here are 31 T cell receptor beta chains from one specimen sequenced in a study of cytomegalovirus exposure and HLA in healthy donors. TCRdb's table, derived via immunoSEQ multiplex PCR, lists solely in-frame clones and lacks some. This sample carries some 170,000 clones, about 89% of them seen once, and the ten largest clones take roughly 2.6%. Sequencing input: PBMCs. The receptors originated from a man in his late teens or twenties in good health and CMV-seropositive.

This clone was seen a single time. The rearrangement uses TRBV5-1 and TRBJ2-2, with D possibly matching TRBD1 (6 bases). CDR1 is SGHRS, CDR2 YFSETQ, per germline. The CDR3 is 16 residues long. Trimming left V 0 bases short and J 6 bases short, with 15 bases between. Written as DNA, the CDR3 is TGCGCCAGCAGCTTGGCCGTAGGGGGAGTTTCCGGGGAGCTGTTTTTT. Protein: CASSLAVGGVSGELFF.

The chain links TRBV20-1 to TRBJ1-1; D remains unclear. The CDR3 is 10 residues long. Trimming stripped 3 bases from V and 6 bases from J, with 5 bases between. Germline lookup yields CDR1 DFQATT and CDR2 SNEGSKA (reference sequence). CDR3 region: CSASGPEAFF. CDR3 DNA sequence: TGCAGTGCTAGTGGCCCTGAAGCTTTCTTT.

To note about this clone: At the DNA level, this CDR3 is encoded by other sequences in the same sample as well. This rearrangement joins TRBV28 to TRBJ2-7, with 7 nucleotides matching TRBD1. The CDR3 has 13 amino acids. Per germline, CDR1 MDHEN and CDR2 SYDVKM. J gave up 1 base and V 4 bases, and 1 base lay outside the gene matches. CDR3 sequence: CASSSGQSYEQYF. CDR3 in DNA: TGTGCCAGCAGTTCGGGACAGTCCTACGAGCAGTACTTC.

The chain uses TRBV18 and TRBJ2-2; TRBD1 might be the D (6 bases). The CDR3 covers 15 residues. With 3 bases removed from V and 6 bases from J, the gap between germline ends came to 14 bases. The germline CDR1 and CDR2 sequences are KGHSH and LQKENI. This chain's CDR3 is CASSPRQEMSGELFF. The CDR3 DNA follows: TGTGCCAGCTCACCTCGACAGGAGATGTCCGGGGAGCTGTTTTTT.

This clone has a handful of counts. CDR3 protein: CASSYSAGGFYEQYF. The CDR3 DNA reads TGTGCCAGCAGTTACTCAGCAGGGGGCTTCTACGAGCAGTACTTC. The chain joins TRBV6-5 to TRBJ2-7, with TRBD1 matching over 8 bases. This CDR3 comprises 15 residues. Germline V gene lookup returns CDR1 MNHEY and CDR2 SVGAGI. V lost 0 bases, J lost 3 bases, and 4 bases stayed unmatched.

The chain is built from TRBV30 and TRBJ2-3, with 15 bases fitting TRBD2. Germline assignment: CDR1 GTSNPN and CDR2 SVGIG (reference sequence). With 4 bases clipped from V and 0 bases from J, the junction kept 8 bases outside the gene matches. This CDR3 region has 18 residues. Here the CDR3 DNA reads TGTGCCTGGAAGGTCAGGACTAGCGGGGGGGGTAGCACAGATACGCAGTATTTT. Protein: CAWKVRTSGGGSTDTQYF.

This sequence joins TRBV7-9 and TRBJ2-1; 7 bases line up with TRBD2. The ends lost 5 bases at V and 0 bases at J; junction bases unmatched: 4. The CDR3 spans 15 residues. Germline values: CDR1 SEHNR, CDR2 FQNEAQ (reference sequence). CDR3 nucleotide sequence: TGTGCCAGCAGCCCACGCGGGAGCTCCTACAATGAGCAGTTCTTC. This translates into CASSPRGSSYNEQFF.

This rearrangement joins TRBV7-2 to TRBJ2-7, with D perhaps TRBD1 (5 bases). There are 14 residues in the CDR3. The germline V gene has CDR1 SGHTA and CDR2 FQGNSA. Trimming shortened V by 3 bases and J by 0 bases, and 9 bases separated the two germline ends. The CDR3 DNA is TGTGCCAGCAGCTTCGACAGATACTCCTACGAGCAGTACTTC. Its translation: CASSFDRYSYEQYF.

The chain carries TRBV28 and TRBJ2-7; D uncertain. Germline loops: CDR1 MDHEN, CDR2 SYDVKM. V shed 5 bases and J shed 3 bases, with 14 bases lying between them. This CDR3 has 14 amino acids. As DNA, the CDR3 is TGTGCCAGCAGTCCCCGACTGAAAAACTACGAGCAGTACTTC. As protein: CASSPRLKNYEQYF.

CDR3 DNA sequence: TGTGCCAGCAGCTATGGACAGGACCTCTATAATTCACCCCTCCACTTT. The encoded protein is CASSYGQDLYNSPLHF. This chain uses TRBV5-4 with TRBJ1-6; 7 nucleotides align to TRBD1. The germline CDR1 and CDR2 sequences are SGHNT and YYREEE (reference sequence). V dropped 3 bases and J dropped 3; count of bases not matched to a gene: 6. The CDR3 length is 16 residues.

This chain joins TRBV28 and TRBJ2-1, with TRBD2 matching over 8 bases. The CDR3 has 15 residues. The germline V gene encodes CDR1 MDHEN and CDR2 SYDVKM. Trimming took 7 bases from V and 8 from J; bases not matched to a gene: 13. The CDR3 here is CASITGRAGGDEQFF. The CDR3 coding sequence is TGTGCCAGCATAACCGGGAGGGCCGGGGGCGATGAGCAGTTCTTC.

This clone has a count of ten or more. The V call is TRBV6-1, the J call TRBJ1-5; 9 bases line up with TRBD1. With 0 bases clipped from V and 6 bases from J, the junction kept 9 bases outside the gene matches. The germline CDR1 and CDR2 sequences are MNHNS and SASEGT. CDR3 length: 17 amino acids. CDR3 DNA: TGTGCCAGCAGTGAAGCGCAAGGAACAGGGGGCGGTCAGCCCCAGCATTTT. It encodes CASSEAQGTGGGQPQHF.

In its sample, this clone was seen a few times. The chain joins TRBV25-1 to TRBJ1-1, with 11 bases lining up with TRBD1. The germline CDR1 and CDR2 sequences are MGHDK and SYGVNS. CDR3 length: 13 amino acids. The V and J ends lost 7 bases and 7 bases, in that order; junction bases with no gene match: 5. CDR3 in DNA: TGTGCCAGCATGGGACAGGGGGAGATTGAAGCTTTCTTT. The encoded protein is CASMGQGEIEAFF.

This chain joins TRBV9 and TRBJ1-1, with a possible D match to TRBD1 (5 bases). Germline V CDR1 and CDR2: SGDLS, YYNGEE. V dropped 3 bases and J dropped 2 bases, with 8 bases sitting between them. The CDR3 is 13 amino acids. The CDR3 sequence is CASSGGLNTEAFF. CDR3 sequence (DNA): TGTGCCAGCAGCGGGGGACTCAACACTGAAGCTTTCTTT.

The sample holds a few counts of this clone. V usage is TRBV6-6 and J usage is TRBJ1-6; 8 positions agree with TRBD1. CDR3 size: 14 residues. With 6 bases clipped from V and 8 bases from J, the junction kept 6 bases outside the gene matches. The germline CDR1 and CDR2 sequences are MNHNY and SVGAGI (reference sequence). CDR3 residues: CASSPQGGYSPLHF. The CDR3 nucleotides are TGTGCCAGCAGCCCACAGGGGGGCTATTCACCCCTCCACTTT.

The genes are TRBV5-1 and TRBJ2-7; D may be TRBD1 (6 bases). This CDR3 has 12 amino acids. CDR1 and CDR2 (germline): SGHRS, YFSETQ. Trimming left V 2 bases short and J 7 bases short, with 10 bases between. CDR3 coding DNA: TGCGCCAGCAGCTTTCAGGGGCAAGAGCAGTACTTC. This gives the protein CASSFQGQEQYF.

The V and J genes are TRBV2 and TRBJ2-3, with 8 bases aligning to TRBD2. J was trimmed by 2 bases and V by 4 bases; bases with no gene match: 26. The CDR3 runs 22 residues. Germline V gene data show CDR1 as SNHLY and CDR2 as FYNNEI. The CDR3 loop reads CASSGVSVGLVEEHLNTDTQYF. CDR3 DNA sequence: TGTGCCAGCAGTGGAGTTTCGGTGGGACTAGTCGAGGAACACCTAAACACAGATACGCAGTATTTT.

A few counts support this clone. The J gene is TRBJ1-5, the V gene TRBV2, with D perhaps matching TRBD1 (5 bases). In germline, CDR1 is SNHLY, CDR2 FYNNEI. Trimming removed 7 bases from V and 4 bases from J, with 14 bases in between. The CDR3 is made up of 14 amino acids. The chain's CDR3 is CASTPQGTNQPQHF. The CDR3 nucleotides are TGTGCCAGCACCCCCCAGGGTACTAATCAGCCCCAGCATTTT.

This chain joins TRBV9 and TRBJ2-7, with 10 bases that match TRBD2. Germline V gene sequence: CDR1 SGDLS, CDR2 YYNGEE. This CDR3 comprises 15 residues. Losses at the gene ends were 4 bases for V and 0 bases for J; bases not matched to a gene: 4. The CDR3 sequence: CASSPPSGSSYEQYF. In nucleotides, the CDR3 is TGTGCCAGCAGCCCTCCTAGCGGGAGCTCCTACGAGCAGTACTTC. Filled out from reference TRBV9 and TRBJ2-7, the complete variable domain reads DSGVTQTPKHLITATGQRVTLRCSPRSGDLSVYWYQQSLDQGLQFLIQYYNGEERAKGNILERFSAQQFPDLHSELNLSSLELGDSALYFCASSPPSGSSYEQYFGPGTRLTVT.

This chain connects TRBV10-3 to TRBJ2-1; 9 bases line up with TRBD1. Looked up from germline, CDR1 is ENHRY and CDR2 is SYGVKD. The CDR3 consists of 14 residues. V shed 5 bases and J 2 bases; nucleotides not matched to a gene: 1. CDR3 bases: TGTGCCATCAGTCGGGACAGGGCCTACAATGAGCAGTTCTTC. The encoded protein is CAISRDRAYNEQFF.

The rearrangement joins TRBV11-2 to TRBJ2-7; TRBD2 aligns across 7 bases. The CDR3 runs 13 residues. V gave up 5 bases and J gave up 2 bases; unmatched junction bases: 3. The germline gives CDR1 SGHAT, CDR2 FQNNGV. The CDR3 region is CASSLGLAYEQYF. Here the CDR3 DNA reads TGTGCCAGCAGCCTAGGACTAGCCTACGAGCAGTACTTC. Complete variable domain (other parts from reference TRBV11-2 and TRBJ2-7): EAGVAQSPRYKIIEKRQSVAFWCNPISGHATLYWYQQILGQGPKLLIQFQNNGVVDDSQLPKDRFSAERLKGVDSTLKIQPAKLEDSAVYLCASSLGLAYEQYFGPGTRLTVT.

CDR3 residues: CASSRDRAEETQYF. The DNA of the CDR3 is TGTGCCAGCAGCCGGGACAGGGCGGAGGAGACCCAGTACTTC. The chain carries TRBV5-4 and TRBJ2-5; 9 bases fit TRBD1. Germline V CDR1 and CDR2: SGHNT, YYREEE (reference sequence). This CDR3 has 14 amino acids. Trimming cost V 4 bases and J 5 bases; bases outside gene matches: 6.

V is TRBV27 and J is TRBJ2-3; tentatively, D is TRBD2 (7 bases). Germline CDR1 and CDR2: MNHEY and SMNVEV (reference sequence). The CDR3 is 16 amino acids. Trimming took off 2 bases at V and 2 bases at J, with 14 bases between the two ends. The CDR3 sequence is CASSLKGGVYTDTQYF. The CDR3, as DNA: TGTGCCAGCAGTTTAAAGGGGGGGGTCTACACAGATACGCAGTATTTT.

The chain recombines TRBV7-9 with TRBJ2-7, with 8 nucleotides matching TRBD1. The CDR3 covers 17 residues. V shed 5 bases and J 7 bases; nucleotides not matched to a gene: 19. In germline, CDR1 is SEHNR, CDR2 FQNEAQ (reference sequence). CDR3 sequence (DNA): TGTGCCAGCAGCCCCCCCCTGACAGGGGCCTTTAAACGGGAGCAGTACTTC. As protein: CASSPPLTGAFKREQYF.

The chain is built from TRBV19 and TRBJ1-1; possible D gene TRBD1, 6 bases. The CDR3 runs to 14 residues. Trimming cost V 6 bases and J 1 base, with 12 bases left between them. Germline values: CDR1 LNHDA, CDR2 SQIVND (reference sequence). DNA of the CDR3: TGTGCCAGTAGCTTGACAGGAACGAACACTGAAGCTTTCTTT. Translated: CASSLTGTNTEAFF.

The chain uses TRBV7-2 and TRBJ2-5; the D is unclear. CDR3 length equals 17 residues. Per the germline V gene, CDR1 is SGHTA and CDR2 is FQGNSA. V lost 2 bases, J lost 5 bases, and 21 bases lay in between. CDR3 coding DNA: TGTGCCAGCAGCTTAAAGGTAGCCACCCCATATCATGAGACCCAGTACTTC. Its translation: CASSLKVATPYHETQYF.

This clone was found a few times. The chain carries TRBV11-1 and TRBJ2-2; 7 bases match TRBD1. Germline trimming cut 3 bases from V and 3 bases from J; bases unmatched to any gene: 4. Germline V CDR1 and CDR2: SGHAT, FQDESV (reference sequence). CDR3 length equals 15 residues. DNA of the CDR3: TGTGCCAGCAGCTTCGGACAGGATTACACCGGGGAGCTGTTTTTT. It yields the protein CASSFGQDYTGELFF.

The V and J genes are TRBV18 and TRBJ1-2; 7 bases map to TRBD1. Looked up from germline, CDR1 is KGHSH and CDR2 is LQKENI. This CDR3 region has 13 residues. With 5 bases clipped from V and 2 bases from J, the junction kept 2 bases outside the gene matches. The CDR3 region has the DNA TGTGCCAGCTCATCACAGGGGAACTATGGCTACACCTTC. Translating gives CASSSQGNYGYTF. Full variable domain (outside the CDR3, taken from reference TRBV18 and TRBJ1-2): NAGVMQNPRHLVRRRGQEARLRCSPMKGHSHVYWYRQLPEEGLKFMVYLQKENIIDESGMPKERFSAEFPKEGPSILRIQQVVRGDSAAYFCASSSQGNYGYTFGSGTRLTVV.

The rearrangement uses TRBV13 and TRBJ2-7; 7 nucleotides match TRBD1. From germline, CDR1 is PRHDT and CDR2 FYEKMQ (reference sequence). This CDR3 has 13 amino acids. The J segment lost 3 bases and the V segment lost 6 bases, leaving 5 bases of the junction unmatched. The CDR3 region is CASRGTENYEQYF. CDR3 coding DNA: TGTGCCAGCAGGGGGACAGAGAACTACGAGCAGTACTTC.

This chain connects TRBV6-5 to TRBJ1-1; D may be TRBD1 (6 bases). Germline V CDR1 and CDR2: MNHEY, SVGAGI. The CDR3 contains 13 residues. V gave up 4 bases and J gave up 3 bases, with 9 bases separating them. The CDR3 loop is CASSWEGDTEAFF. The CDR3 DNA reads TGTGCCAGCAGTTGGGAGGGGGACACTGAAGCTTTCTTT.

About this clone: The same CDR3 is also encoded by other DNA sequences in this sample. CDR3 sequence: CASSSGGTDTQYF. CDR3 bases: TGTGCCAGCAGCTCAGGGGGCACAGATACGCAGTATTTT. The V and J genes are TRBV7-3 and TRBJ2-3; TRBD1 is a possible D gene (6 bases). The V gene lost 4 bases and the J gene lost 1 base, with 6 bases spanning the gap. CDR1 SGHTA and CDR2 FQGTGA come from the germline V gene. The CDR3 has 13 residues.